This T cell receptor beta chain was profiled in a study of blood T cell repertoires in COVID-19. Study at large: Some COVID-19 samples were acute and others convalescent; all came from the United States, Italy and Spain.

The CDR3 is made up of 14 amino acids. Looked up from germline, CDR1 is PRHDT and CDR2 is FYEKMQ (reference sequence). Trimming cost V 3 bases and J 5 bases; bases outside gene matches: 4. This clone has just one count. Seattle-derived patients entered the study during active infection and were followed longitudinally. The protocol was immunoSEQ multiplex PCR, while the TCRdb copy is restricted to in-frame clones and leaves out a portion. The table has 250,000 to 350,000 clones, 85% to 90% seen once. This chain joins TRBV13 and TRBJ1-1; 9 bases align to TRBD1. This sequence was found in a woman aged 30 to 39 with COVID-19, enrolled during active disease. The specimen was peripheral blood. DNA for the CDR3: TGTGCCAGCAGCTTCGACAGGGGGGAGACTGAAGCTTTCTTT. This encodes CASSFDRGETEAFF.